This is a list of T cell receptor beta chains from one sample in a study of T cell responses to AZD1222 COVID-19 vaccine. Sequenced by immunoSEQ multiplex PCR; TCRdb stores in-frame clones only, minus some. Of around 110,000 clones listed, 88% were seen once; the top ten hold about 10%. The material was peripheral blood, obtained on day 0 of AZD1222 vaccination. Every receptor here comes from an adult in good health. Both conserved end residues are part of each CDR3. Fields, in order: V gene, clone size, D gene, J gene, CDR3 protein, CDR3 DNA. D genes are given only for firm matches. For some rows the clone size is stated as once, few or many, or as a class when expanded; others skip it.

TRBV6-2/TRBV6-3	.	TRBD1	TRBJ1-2	CASSYDGQGARGYGYTF	TGTGCCAGCAGTTACGATGGGCAGGGGGCGCGCGGCTATGGCTACACCTTC
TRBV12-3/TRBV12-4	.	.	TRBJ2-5	CASRVAETQYF	TGTGCCAGCAGGGTGGCAGAGACCCAGTACTTC
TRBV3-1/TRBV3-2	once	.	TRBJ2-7	CASSQDFFESYEQYF	TGTGCCAGCAGCCAAGATTTTTTTGAGTCCTACGAGCAGTACTTC
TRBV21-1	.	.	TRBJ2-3	CASSKVAGGKRDTQYF	TGTGCCAGCAGCAAAGTGGCGGGAGGAAAGAGGGATACGCAGTATTTT
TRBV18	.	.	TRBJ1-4	CASSPGEKLFF	TGTGCCAGCTCACCTGGTGAAAAACTGTTTTTT
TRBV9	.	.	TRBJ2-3	CASSVGSAGGLDTQYF	TGTGCCAGCAGCGTAGGGTCGGCAGGGGGACTAGATACGCAGTATTTT
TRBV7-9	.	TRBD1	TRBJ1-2	CASARDRDYGYTF	TGTGCCAGCGCCCGGGACAGGGACTATGGCTACACCTTC
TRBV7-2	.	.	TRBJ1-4	CASSLYTGANEKLFF	TGTGCCAGCAGCTTATATACGGGCGCTAATGAAAAACTGTTTTTT
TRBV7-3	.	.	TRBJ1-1	CASSLGTGGNTEAFF	TGTGCCAGCAGCTTAGGAACGGGTGGGAACACTGAAGCTTTCTTT
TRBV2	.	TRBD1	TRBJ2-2	CASSRQGKAGELFF	TGTGCCAGCAGCAGACAGGGAAAGGCCGGGGAGCTGTTTTTT
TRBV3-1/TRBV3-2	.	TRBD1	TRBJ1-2	CASSQPASGGNYGYTF	TGTGCCAGCAGCCAGCCGGCTTCAGGGGGAAACTATGGCTACACCTTC
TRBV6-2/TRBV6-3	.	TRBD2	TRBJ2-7	CASSYSITASGRVSTYEQYF	TGTGCCAGCAGTTACTCGATTACGGCTAGCGGGAGGGTATCGACCTACGAGCAGTACTTC
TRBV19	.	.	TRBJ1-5	CASNSHDTTGRPQHF	TGTGCCAGCAATTCTCACGACACTACAGGACGGCCCCAGCATTTT
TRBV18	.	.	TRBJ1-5	CASSPTRGGDSNQPQHF	TGTGCCAGCTCACCCACCCGCGGCGGGGATAGCAATCAGCCCCAGCATTTT
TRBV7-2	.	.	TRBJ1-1	CASGGQRDTEAFF	TGTGCCAGTGGGGGCCAACGGGACACTGAAGCTTTCTTT
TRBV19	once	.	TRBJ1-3	CASTDLSSGNTIYF	TGTGCCAGTACGGACCTGAGCTCTGGAAACACCATATATTTT
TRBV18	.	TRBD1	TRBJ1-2	CASSRGTAYIGYTF	TGTGCCAGCTCCAGGGGGACAGCTTACATTGGCTACACCTTC
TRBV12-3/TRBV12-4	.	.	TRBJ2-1	CASSLEVGNEQFF	TGTGCCAGCAGTTTAGAGGTAGGGAATGAGCAGTTCTTC
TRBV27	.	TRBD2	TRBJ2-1	CASSVARGEEQFF	TGTGCCAGCAGTGTAGCGCGGGGGGAGGAGCAGTTCTTC
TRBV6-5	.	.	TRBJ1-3	CAVKDTGSGNTIYF	TGTGCCGTGAAAGATACGGGATCTGGAAACACCATATATTTT
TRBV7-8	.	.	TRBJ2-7	CASSRGYVYEQYF	TGTGCCAGCAGCCGCGGTTACGTCTACGAGCAGTACTTC
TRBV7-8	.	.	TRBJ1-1	CASSTELGMVGTEAFF	TGTGCCAGCAGCACCGAGTTGGGGATGGTGGGGACTGAAGCTTTCTTT
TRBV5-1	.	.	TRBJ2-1	CASCQIRQAAYNEQFF	TGCGCCAGCTGCCAGATCCGACAGGCTGCCTACAATGAGCAGTTCTTC
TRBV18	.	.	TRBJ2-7	CASSPRGGEEPEQYF	TGTGCCAGCTCACCACGAGGGGGAGAAGAACCCGAGCAGTACTTC
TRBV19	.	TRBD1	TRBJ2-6	CASRPTGDSGANVLTF	TGTGCCAGTAGGCCGACAGGGGACTCTGGGGCCAACGTCCTGACTTTC
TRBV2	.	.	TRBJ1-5	CASSDWPGAGNQPQHF	TGTGCCAGCAGTGACTGGCCCGGCGCAGGCAATCAGCCCCAGCATTTT
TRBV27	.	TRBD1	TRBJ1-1	CASSRQGSRSRTEAFF	TGTGCCAGCAGTCGACAGGGGAGTCGGTCGAGGACTGAAGCTTTCTTT
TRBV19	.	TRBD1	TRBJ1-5	CASSPSPRQGISQPQHF	TGTGCCAGTAGCCCGTCCCCAAGACAGGGCATAAGTCAGCCCCAGCATTTT
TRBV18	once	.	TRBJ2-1	CASSLVLARDNEQFF	TGTGCCAGCTCACTGGTCCTAGCGAGAGACAATGAGCAGTTCTTC
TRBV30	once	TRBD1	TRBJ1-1	CACEGTGGWTEAFF	TGTGCCTGCGAAGGGACAGGGGGTTGGACTGAAGCTTTCTTT
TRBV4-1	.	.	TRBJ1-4	CASSQDHFRTAGGVEKLFF	TGCGCCAGCAGCCAAGATCACTTCCGGACCGCCGGAGGGGTAGAAAAACTGTTTTTT
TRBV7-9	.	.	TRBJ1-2	CASSLGTVNYGYTF	TGTGCCAGCAGCTTAGGTACCGTTAACTATGGCTACACCTTC
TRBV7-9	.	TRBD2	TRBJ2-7	CASSLSSRGGTYEQYF	TGTGCCAGCAGCTTATCCTCGCGGGGGGGCACCTACGAGCAGTACTTC
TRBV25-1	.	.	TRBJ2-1	CASSEYGRLSYNEQFF	TGTGCCAGCAGTGAATACGGGCGGCTCTCCTACAATGAGCAGTTCTTC
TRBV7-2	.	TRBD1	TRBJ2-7	CASSFGGGQGKRLYF	TGTGCCAGCAGCTTTGGAGGGGGACAGGGGAAGAGGCTTTACTTC
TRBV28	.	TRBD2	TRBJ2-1	CASRTGLAGTLVHEQFF	TGTGCCAGCAGGACCGGACTAGCGGGGACCCTAGTCCATGAGCAGTTCTTC
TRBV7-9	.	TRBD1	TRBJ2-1	CASSPEARQGLNEQFF	TGTGCCAGCAGCCCAGAGGCGAGACAGGGCCTCAATGAGCAGTTCTTC
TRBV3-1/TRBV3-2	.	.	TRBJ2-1	CASSPAPPGRGDEQFF	TGTGCCAGCAGCCCGGCCCCTCCTGGGAGGGGGGATGAGCAGTTCTTC
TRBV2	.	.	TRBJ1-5	CASSEVELGRDLNQPQHF	TGTGCCAGCAGTGAAGTCGAGTTGGGGCGGGATCTCAATCAGCCCCAGCATTTT
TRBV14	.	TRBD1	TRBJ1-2	CASSLYTGQGANYGYTF	TGTGCCAGCAGTCTCTACACGGGACAGGGAGCTAACTATGGCTACACCTTC
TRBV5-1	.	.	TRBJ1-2	CASTPEAANYGYTF	TGCGCCAGCACCCCCGAGGCAGCTAACTATGGCTACACCTTC
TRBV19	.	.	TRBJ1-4	CASSIPGRGLNEKLFF	TGTGCCAGTAGTATCCCCGGACGGGGGCTTAACGAAAAACTGTTTTTT
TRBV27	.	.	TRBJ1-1	CASSQQGRTEAFF	TGTGCCAGCAGTCAGCAGGGGCGAACTGAAGCTTTCTTT
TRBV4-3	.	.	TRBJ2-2	CASGRGGINTGELFF	TGCGCCAGCGGAAGGGGGGGGATCAACACCGGGGAGCTGTTTTTT
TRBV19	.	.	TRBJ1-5	CASSSQASGQPQHF	TGTGCCAGTAGTTCCCAGGCCAGTGGTCAGCCCCAGCATTTT
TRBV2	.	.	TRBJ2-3	CATGPDASPTQYF	TGTGCCACCGGACCGGACGCGAGTCCTACGCAGTATTTT
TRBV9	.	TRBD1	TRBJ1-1	CASGQGNMNTEAFF	TGTGCCAGCGGACAGGGCAACATGAACACTGAAGCTTTCTTT
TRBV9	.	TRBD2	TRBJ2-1	CASSIRGLAGQYNEQFF	TGTGCCAGCAGCATAAGAGGACTAGCGGGCCAATACAATGAGCAGTTCTTC
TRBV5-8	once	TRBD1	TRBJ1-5	CASSWDREGPQHF	TGTGCCAGCAGCTGGGACAGGGAGGGGCCCCAGCATTTT
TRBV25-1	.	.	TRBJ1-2	CASSEWAGLDYGYTF	TGTGCCAGCAGTGAATGGGCAGGGTTAGACTATGGCTACACCTTC
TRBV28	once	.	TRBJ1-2	CASTLDRSKLYGYTF	TGTGCCAGCACCCTGGATCGTAGTAAACTCTATGGCTACACCTTC
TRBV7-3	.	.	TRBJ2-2	CASSLAGNSAGELFF	TGTGCCAGCAGCTTAGCCGGGAACAGTGCCGGGGAGCTGTTTTTT
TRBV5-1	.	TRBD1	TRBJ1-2	CASSFNRQGGYTF	TGCGCCAGCAGCTTCAACCGACAGGGAGGCTACACCTTC
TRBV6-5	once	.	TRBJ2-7	CASSYSKVVAFYEQYF	TGTGCCAGCAGTTACTCGAAAGTCGTCGCCTTCTACGAGCAGTACTTC
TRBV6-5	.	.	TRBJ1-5	CASSYSRGNRGQPQHF	TGTGCCAGCAGTTACTCGAGGGGGAATCGAGGTCAGCCCCAGCATTTT